The text below deals with one TCR beta chain. Germline CDR1 is SNHLY and CDR2 is FYNNEI. The CDR3 sequence is 13 residues long. Production of TCR beta cDNA relied on 5'RACE template switching with UMIs. TCRdb reprocessed the 5' RACE reads, keeping one entry per CDR3 protein, no DNA. The sample includes some 150,000 distinct CDR3 sequences. The data stem from a study of T cells expressing NK-cell markers. J is TRBJ2-1 and V is TRBV2; TCRdb calls TRBD2, which cannot be checked without DNA. The sequence came from a man between 18 and 35 years old in good health. The sequenced sample consisted of blood T cells: a sorted CD56 or NKG2C T cell subset, CD4+ or CD8+ T cells, or bulk PBMC T cells (not recorded which). The CDR3 protein is CASEGPTSNEQFF.